This T cell receptor beta chain was sequenced for a study of cytomegalovirus exposure and HLA in healthy donors. Deletions cut 6 bases from V and 9 bases from J, with 16 bases between. The germline V gene has CDR1 MNHEY and CDR2 SVGAGI. The CDR3 has 13 residues. The study's findings and limits: The study listed some 160 cytomegalovirus-associated TCR beta chains. Later work found that TCR association rates differed between HLA loci; DRB1 had the most and HLA-C the fewest. In a later analysis, at a false discovery rate of 0.05, roughly 18,000 TCR beta sequences were associated with HLA alleles. Analyzed later, most CMV-associated TCR beta chains appeared HLA-restricted.

PCR employed 60 Vbeta and 13 Jbeta primers. The data were produced by immunoSEQ multiplex PCR, yet TCRdb's version contains in-frame clones alone and is incomplete. Of 150,000 to 200,000 clones in the sample, around 76% were seen once. With respect to this clone: The antigen is not known.

Sequenced input: PBMCs. The rearrangement links TRBV6-5 to TRBJ2-3; maybe TRBD2 (6 bases). This receptor was identified in a woman aged 40 to 55 in good health and CMV-seronegative. CDR3 protein: CASRSYLAETQYF. The CDR3 DNA follows: TGTGCCAGCAGATCCTACTTAGCGGAGACGCAGTATTTT.